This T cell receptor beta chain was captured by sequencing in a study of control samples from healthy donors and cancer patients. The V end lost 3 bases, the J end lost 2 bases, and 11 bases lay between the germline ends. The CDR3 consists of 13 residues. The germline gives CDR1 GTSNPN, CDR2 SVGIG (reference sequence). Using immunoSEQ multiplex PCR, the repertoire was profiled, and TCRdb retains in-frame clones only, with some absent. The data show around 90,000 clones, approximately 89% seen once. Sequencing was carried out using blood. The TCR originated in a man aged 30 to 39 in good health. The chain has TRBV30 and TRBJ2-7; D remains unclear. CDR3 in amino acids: CAWRLRATYEQYF. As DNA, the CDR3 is TGTGCCTGGAGATTAAGGGCAACCTACGAGCAGTACTTC.